Presented here are 3 T cell receptor beta chains from one specimen sequenced in a study of blood T cell repertoires in COVID-19. Sequencing used immunoSEQ multiplex PCR; TCRdb keeps in-frame clones, though not all of them. The sample consists of a few hundred thousand clones, around 90% of them appearing once. The source material was peripheral blood. The receptor source for this set is a woman aged 45-59 years who had recovered from COVID-19.

Written as DNA, the CDR3 is TGTGCCAGCAGTTACACTAGCGGGAGGGCCGCAGATACGCAGTATTTT. Translated: CASSYTSGRAADTQYF. The chain links TRBV6-2 or TRBV6-3 to TRBJ2-3, with TRBD2 matching 13 bases. The germline gives CDR1 MNHEY, CDR2 SVGEGT. CDR3 size: 16 residues. The V gene end was trimmed by 2 bases and the J gene end by 4 bases; junction bases not matched to a gene: 3.

This clone showed up just once. The V call is TRBV28, the J call TRBJ2-7, with TRBD1 identical over 9 bases. Per germline, CDR1 MDHEN and CDR2 SYDVKM. V lost 4 bases to trimming and J lost 0 bases; unmatched junction nucleotides: 7. The CDR3 has 16 amino acids. Here the CDR3 reads CASSSLGDRASYEQYF. Written as DNA, the CDR3 is TGTGCCAGCAGTTCTCTGGGGGACAGGGCCTCCTACGAGCAGTACTTC.

The chain couples TRBV4-2 to TRBJ2-6; D may be TRBD2 (5 bases). CDR1 is LGHNA and CDR2 is YNFKEQ in the germline V gene. The V end was cut by 0 bases, the J end by 0 bases, with 15 bases between. The length of the CDR3 is 19 residues. The CDR3 reads CASSQERAGVASGANVLTF. In DNA, the CDR3 is TGTGCCAGCAGCCAAGAGAGAGCCGGGGTGGCCTCTGGGGCCAACGTCCTGACTTTC.